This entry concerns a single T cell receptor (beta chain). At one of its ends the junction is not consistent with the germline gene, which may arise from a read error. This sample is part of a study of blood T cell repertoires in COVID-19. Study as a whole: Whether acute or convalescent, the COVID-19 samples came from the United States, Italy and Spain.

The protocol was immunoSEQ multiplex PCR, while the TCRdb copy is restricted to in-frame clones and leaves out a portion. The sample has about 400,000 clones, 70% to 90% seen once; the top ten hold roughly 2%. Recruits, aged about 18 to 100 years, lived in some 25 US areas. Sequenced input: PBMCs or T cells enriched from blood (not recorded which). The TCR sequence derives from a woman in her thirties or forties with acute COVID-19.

The CDR3 loop is CAGRQERDSPLHF. The CDR3 DNA sequence: TGTGCCGGGAGACAGGAACGGGATTCACCCCTCCACTTT. The chain combines TRBV30 with TRBJ1-6, with a possible D match to TRBD1 (6 bases). There are 13 residues in the CDR3. CDR1 is GTSNPN, CDR2 SVGIG, per germline (reference sequence). Supplemented by reference TRBV30 and TRBJ1-6, the full variable domain reads SQTIHQWPATLVQPVGSPLSLECTVEGTSNPNLYWYRQAAGRGLQLLFYSVGIGQISSEVPQNLSASRPQDRQFILSSKKLLLSDSGFYLCAGRQERDSPLHFGNGTRLTVT.